These T cell receptor beta chains were read from a single sample in a study of memory CD4+ T cells and cytomegalovirus serostatus. Here immunoSEQ multiplex PCR was the method, and the copy in TCRdb shows in-frame clones only, minus some. This sample has around 25,000 clones; about 80% occur once, and the top ten carry 0.85% to 1.2%. Specimen: memory CD4+ T cells from blood. The receptors derive from an adult in good health and CMV-seronegative. Each CDR3 is given with its conserved first and last residue. Fields, in order: D gene, V gene, clone size, J gene, CDR3 DNA, CDR3 protein. A D gene is named only where the DNA matches it firmly. Only part of the rows carry a size: once, few, many, or a class if the clone is expanded.

d_call: NA
v_call: TRBV27
clone_size: NA
j_call: TRBJ2-5
cdr3_nt: TGTGCCAGCAGCCTCAGGGGCCAAGAGACCCAGTACTTC
cdr3_aa: CASSLRGQETQYF

d_call: NA
v_call: TRBV29-1
clone_size: NA
j_call: TRBJ1-2
cdr3_nt: TGCAGCGTCTTACCCCGAACGCAGGGTAGAGTAGGCTACACCTTC
cdr3_aa: CSVLPRTQGRVGYTF

d_call: TRBD2
v_call: TRBV6-5
clone_size: NA
j_call: TRBJ2-1
cdr3_nt: TGTGCCAGCAGCCGCTCTAGCGGGAGTTTCGCTGAGCAGTTCTTC
cdr3_aa: CASSRSSGSFAEQFF

d_call: TRBD1
v_call: TRBV6-1
clone_size: NA
j_call: TRBJ2-2
cdr3_nt: TGTGCCAGCAGCCTTGTCCCGGGACAGGGAAAGCTGTTTTTT
cdr3_aa: CASSLVPGQGKLFF

d_call: NA
v_call: TRBV6-1
clone_size: NA
j_call: TRBJ2-3
cdr3_nt: TGTGCCAGCAGTATGTGGGGCACAGATACGCAGTATTTT
cdr3_aa: CASSMWGTDTQYF

d_call: TRBD2
v_call: TRBV7-8
clone_size: NA
j_call: TRBJ2-7
cdr3_nt: TGTGCCAGCAGCTTAGGGACTAGCGGAGGCTACGAGCAGTACTTC
cdr3_aa: CASSLGTSGGYEQYF

d_call: TRBD1
v_call: TRBV7-3
clone_size: NA
j_call: TRBJ2-2
cdr3_nt: TGTGCCAGCAGCTTCTCAGGACAGGGGGCGGGCGGGGAGCTGTTTTTT
cdr3_aa: CASSFSGQGAGGELFF

d_call: NA
v_call: TRBV7-2
clone_size: once
j_call: TRBJ1-5
cdr3_nt: TGTGCCAGCAGCTTAGGGGCAGGGCGAGGTCAGCCCCAGCATTTT
cdr3_aa: CASSLGAGRGQPQHF

d_call: TRBD2
v_call: TRBV27
clone_size: NA
j_call: TRBJ2-5
cdr3_nt: TGTGCCAGCGGACCGGGACTAGCGGGCGGAAAGACCCAGTACTTC
cdr3_aa: CASGPGLAGGKTQYF

d_call: TRBD1
v_call: TRBV18
clone_size: NA
j_call: TRBJ1-1
cdr3_nt: TGTGCCAGCTCACCACGGGTTGGGCAGGGGGGCACTGAAGCTTTCTTT
cdr3_aa: CASSPRVGQGGTEAFF

d_call: NA
v_call: TRBV11-2
clone_size: few
j_call: TRBJ2-2
cdr3_nt: TGTGCCAGCAGCTACGGGACACTATCGAACACCGGGGAGCTGTTTTTT
cdr3_aa: CASSYGTLSNTGELFF

d_call: TRBD1
v_call: TRBV9
clone_size: NA
j_call: TRBJ1-4
cdr3_nt: TGTGCCAGCAGCCCTCGGACAGGGGGGAATGAAAAACTGTTTTTT
cdr3_aa: CASSPRTGGNEKLFF

d_call: TRBD2
v_call: TRBV19
clone_size: once
j_call: TRBJ2-5
cdr3_nt: TGTGCCAGTAGTACCTCTAGCGGGAGGCACCAAGAGACCCAGTACTTC
cdr3_aa: CASSTSSGRHQETQYF

d_call: NA
v_call: TRBV5-6
clone_size: NA
j_call: TRBJ2-5
cdr3_nt: TGTGCCAGCACCCGGGGGGCAGGGAGGCAAGAGACCCAGTACTTC
cdr3_aa: CASTRGAGRQETQYF

d_call: TRBD1
v_call: TRBV5-1
clone_size: NA
j_call: TRBJ2-5
cdr3_nt: TGCGCCAGCAGCACGGGACAGGAAAAGTTTGGAGAGACCCAGTACTTC
cdr3_aa: CASSTGQEKFGETQYF

d_call: NA
v_call: TRBV18
clone_size: NA
j_call: TRBJ2-7
cdr3_nt: TGTGCCAGCTCACCCTTGGACGGTACCTACGAGCAGTACTTC
cdr3_aa: CASSPLDGTYEQYF

d_call: NA
v_call: TRBV6-9
clone_size: NA
j_call: TRBJ1-6
cdr3_nt: TGTGCCAGCAGTTATTCAGAGATGGGGGACAACAATAATTCACCCCTCCACTTT
cdr3_aa: CASSYSEMGDNNNSPLHF

d_call: NA
v_call: TRBV7-9
clone_size: NA
j_call: TRBJ2-3
cdr3_nt: TGTGCCAGCAGCTTAGGGAGGGCTAGCGCCACCACAGATACGCAGTATTTT
cdr3_aa: CASSLGRASATTDTQYF

d_call: NA
v_call: TRBV4-3
clone_size: NA
j_call: TRBJ2-1
cdr3_nt: TGCGCCAGCAGCCAAGAACAGGGACGCTCCTACAATGAGCAGTTCTTC
cdr3_aa: CASSQEQGRSYNEQFF

d_call: NA
v_call: TRBV14
clone_size: few
j_call: TRBJ2-5
cdr3_nt: TGTGCCAGCAGCCAAGATCGAGGGGCCAGAGCGATTGAGACCCAGTACTTC
cdr3_aa: CASSQDRGARAIETQYF

d_call: NA
v_call: TRBV7-2
clone_size: NA
j_call: TRBJ2-2
cdr3_nt: TGTGCCAGCAGCTTAAATAGGAGGGTAGCCGGGGAGCTGTTTTTT
cdr3_aa: CASSLNRRVAGELFF

d_call: NA
v_call: TRBV10-2
clone_size: NA
j_call: TRBJ1-4
cdr3_nt: TGCGCCAGCAGTGAGATTTGGGGCTCTAATGAAAAACTGTTTTTT
cdr3_aa: CASSEIWGSNEKLFF

d_call: NA
v_call: TRBV6-5
clone_size: NA
j_call: TRBJ1-2
cdr3_nt: TGTGCCAGCACCTTTTCTGGGGTTGGAGGCTACACCTTC
cdr3_aa: CASTFSGVGGYTF

d_call: TRBD1
v_call: TRBV28
clone_size: NA
j_call: TRBJ2-2
cdr3_nt: TGTGCCAGCACCCCTGGACAGGGGAGGTGGACCGGGGAGCTGTTTTTT
cdr3_aa: CASTPGQGRWTGELFF

d_call: NA
v_call: TRBV19
clone_size: NA
j_call: TRBJ2-1
cdr3_nt: TGTGCCAGTAGTATTAGAGTTCGCAATGAGCAGTTCTTC
cdr3_aa: CASSIRVRNEQFF

d_call: TRBD2
v_call: TRBV7-2
clone_size: NA
j_call: TRBJ2-7
cdr3_nt: TGTGCCAGCAGCGGAGGGACTAGCTACGAGCAGTACTTC
cdr3_aa: CASSGGTSYEQYF

d_call: TRBD2
v_call: TRBV19
clone_size: NA
j_call: TRBJ2-7
cdr3_nt: TGTGCCAGTAGTGGGAAACTAGCGTCCACCTACGAGCAGTACTTC
cdr3_aa: CASSGKLASTYEQYF

d_call: NA
v_call: TRBV7-9
clone_size: NA
j_call: TRBJ1-3
cdr3_nt: TGTGCCAGCAGCGAGGCAGACTCTGGAAACACCATATATTTT
cdr3_aa: CASSEADSGNTIYF

d_call: NA
v_call: TRBV7-6
clone_size: few
j_call: TRBJ1-3
cdr3_nt: TGTGCCAGCAGCTTAGGCCCGCCAGGGCTGTGGAACACCATATATTTT
cdr3_aa: CASSLGPPGLWNTIYF

d_call: NA
v_call: TRBV5-8
clone_size: NA
j_call: TRBJ2-1
cdr3_nt: TGTGCCAGCACCGTTGGGTTGGGGGATCCGAATGAGCAGTTCTTC
cdr3_aa: CASTVGLGDPNEQFF

d_call: NA
v_call: TRBV10-2
clone_size: NA
j_call: TRBJ1-4
cdr3_nt: TGCGCCACGGGGAGGGGTGGAGGAGAAAAACTGTTTTTT
cdr3_aa: CATGRGGGEKLFF

d_call: NA
v_call: TRBV6-5
clone_size: NA
j_call: TRBJ2-7
cdr3_nt: TGTGCCAGCAGTAATAGGGGCGCCGAGCAGTACTTC
cdr3_aa: CASSNRGAEQYF

d_call: TRBD1
v_call: TRBV6-4
clone_size: NA
j_call: TRBJ1-6
cdr3_nt: TGTGCCAGCAGTAGGACAGGGGGGAATAATTCACCCCTCCACTTT
cdr3_aa: CASSRTGGNNSPLHF

d_call: NA
v_call: TRBV6-5
clone_size: NA
j_call: TRBJ2-3
cdr3_nt: TGTGCCAGCAGTCGCGCGCAGTTTAGCACAGATACGCAGTATTTT
cdr3_aa: CASSRAQFSTDTQYF

d_call: NA
v_call: TRBV6-1
clone_size: NA
j_call: TRBJ2-5
cdr3_nt: TGTGCCAGCAGTGAATCTGGGGGAAGGGAGACCCAGTACTTC
cdr3_aa: CASSESGGRETQYF

d_call: NA
v_call: TRBV6-4
clone_size: once
j_call: TRBJ1-1
cdr3_nt: TGTGCCAGCAGTTGGGAGATGAACACTGAAGCTTTCTTT
cdr3_aa: CASSWEMNTEAFF

d_call: NA
v_call: TRBV12-5
clone_size: NA
j_call: TRBJ1-4
cdr3_nt: TGTGCTAGTGGTTTGTCGGCGGGGGCAACTAATGAAAAACTGTTTTTT
cdr3_aa: CASGLSAGATNEKLFF

d_call: NA
v_call: TRBV7-2
clone_size: NA
j_call: TRBJ1-4
cdr3_nt: TGTGCCAGCAGCTTAGGCGGGACATCCATTGGGGAAAAACTGTTTTTT
cdr3_aa: CASSLGGTSIGEKLFF

d_call: NA
v_call: TRBV6-1
clone_size: NA
j_call: TRBJ1-5
cdr3_nt: TGTGCCAGCAGTTTAAAGGGAATTGGCAATCAGCCCCAGCATTTT
cdr3_aa: CASSLKGIGNQPQHF

d_call: TRBD1
v_call: TRBV19
clone_size: NA
j_call: TRBJ2-7
cdr3_nt: TGTGCCAGTAGTATATTAGGGACAGGGATCTTTGTCGAGCAGTACTTC
cdr3_aa: CASSILGTGIFVEQYF

d_call: TRBD2
v_call: TRBV7-8
clone_size: few
j_call: TRBJ2-5
cdr3_nt: TGTGCCAGCAGTTGGACTAGCGTAGAGACCCAGTACTTC
cdr3_aa: CASSWTSVETQYF

d_call: NA
v_call: TRBV6-5
clone_size: NA
j_call: TRBJ2-7
cdr3_nt: TGTGCCAGCAGTCTAGTCTGGGGGGAGCAGTACTTC
cdr3_aa: CASSLVWGEQYF

d_call: NA
v_call: TRBV10-3
clone_size: NA
j_call: TRBJ1-2
cdr3_nt: TGTGCCATCACCCCCGGGACATCTAACTATGGCTACACCTTC
cdr3_aa: CAITPGTSNYGYTF